This T cell receptor (beta chain) was captured in a study of blood T cell repertoires in COVID-19. Sequencing was performed with immunoSEQ multiplex PCR; in TCRdb, only in-frame clones are kept and a portion is missing. Among some 150,000 clones, over 60% were seen once, and the ten largest hold about 3.2%. This CDR3 comprises 17 residues. Germline V gene data show CDR1 as SQVTM and CDR2 as ANQGSEA. After removal of 6 bases from V and 6 bases from J, the junction contained 12 bases not matched to a gene. What the recovered Cohort 3 donors had was two negative PCRs, clearance, or symptom resolution. This sequence was found in a woman aged 45-65 years who had recovered from COVID-19. The chain combines TRBV29-1 with TRBJ2-3, with 16 bases lining up with TRBD2. Sequencing input: PBMCs or T cells enriched from blood (not recorded which). CDR3 residues: CSVFPGTSGRASDTQYF. In DNA, the CDR3 is TGCAGCGTATTTCCCGGGACTAGCGGGAGGGCCTCGGATACGCAGTATTTT.